These T cell receptor beta chains were read from a single sample in a study of OX40 agonist ivuxolimab in advanced cancers. The assay was immunoSEQ multiplex PCR, and TCRdb's table has in-frame clones only and misses some. The sample lists roughly 80,000 clones, around 86% occurring once. Material: CD4+ or CD8+ T cells sorted from blood, obtained in a trial of the OX40 agonist ivuxolimab. The receptors were gathered from an adult with an advanced solid tumor such as melanoma, head and neck, liver or kidney cancer. Each CDR3 is given with its conserved first and last residue. D genes are given only for firm matches. Where a row states a size, it is once, few, many or the class of an expanded clone; other rows omit it.

cdr3_aa | cdr3_nt | d_call | cdr3_length | v_call | clone_size | j_call
CAITQGGEPYNEQFF | TGTGCCATCACCCAAGGGGGGGAGCCCTACAATGAGCAGTTCTTC | - | 15 | TRBV10-3 | once | TRBJ2-1
CSVEQGQDTEAFF | TGCAGCGTTGAGCAGGGGCAGGACACTGAAGCTTTCTTT | - | 13 | TRBV29-1 | - | TRBJ1-1
CASSLRLAGGTGELFF | TGTGCCAGCAGCCTAAGACTAGCGGGGGGCACCGGGGAGCTGTTTTTT | TRBD2 | 16 | TRBV7-2 | - | TRBJ2-2
CASSLASGRGSPLHF | TGTGCCAGCAGCTTAGCCTCAGGGAGAGGTTCACCCCTCCACTTT | - | 15 | TRBV7-2 | - | TRBJ1-6
CASSPRAYQETQYF | TGTGCCAGCAGCCCCCGAGCGTACCAAGAGACCCAGTACTTC | - | 14 | TRBV9 | - | TRBJ2-5
CASSSPGQGSETQYF | TGTGCCAGCTCGTCACCGGGACAGGGGTCGGAGACCCAGTACTTC | TRBD1 | 15 | TRBV18 | - | TRBJ2-5
CASSRSGGGLYEQYF | TGTGCCAGCAGTCGTAGCGGGGGGGGCCTCTACGAGCAGTACTTC | TRBD2 | 15 | TRBV6-5 | - | TRBJ2-7
CASSPQTGTNSPLHF | TGTGCCAGCAGTCCTCAGACAGGGACTAATTCACCCCTCCACTTT | TRBD1 | 15 | TRBV5-4 | few | TRBJ1-6
CASSYSKYQLNTEAFF | TGTGCCAGCAGTTACTCGAAATACCAGTTGAACACTGAAGCTTTCTTT | - | 16 | TRBV6-6 | - | TRBJ1-1
CASSEERNTEAFF | TGTGCCAGCAGTGAGGAAAGGAACACTGAAGCTTTCTTT | - | 13 | TRBV6-4 | few | TRBJ1-1
CASSSGTPHNSPLHF | TGTGCCAGCAGCTCCGGGACACCACATAATTCACCCCTCCACTTT | - | 15 | TRBV5-4 | - | TRBJ1-6
CASSPLSGRNEQYF | TGCGCCAGCAGCCCCCTTAGCGGGAGGAACGAGCAGTACTTC | TRBD2 | 14 | TRBV5-1 | - | TRBJ2-7
CATSRVGGNTEAFF | TGTGCCACCAGCAGAGTTGGGGGAAATACTGAAGCTTTCTTT | - | 14 | TRBV15 | - | TRBJ1-1
CASSLGTDTQYF | TGTGCCAGCAGCTTGGGCACAGATACGCAGTATTTT | - | 12 | TRBV7-3 | once | TRBJ2-3
CASSETLLYEQYF | TGTGCCAGCAGTGAAACTTTACTCTACGAGCAGTACTTC | - | 13 | TRBV6-1 | - | TRBJ2-7